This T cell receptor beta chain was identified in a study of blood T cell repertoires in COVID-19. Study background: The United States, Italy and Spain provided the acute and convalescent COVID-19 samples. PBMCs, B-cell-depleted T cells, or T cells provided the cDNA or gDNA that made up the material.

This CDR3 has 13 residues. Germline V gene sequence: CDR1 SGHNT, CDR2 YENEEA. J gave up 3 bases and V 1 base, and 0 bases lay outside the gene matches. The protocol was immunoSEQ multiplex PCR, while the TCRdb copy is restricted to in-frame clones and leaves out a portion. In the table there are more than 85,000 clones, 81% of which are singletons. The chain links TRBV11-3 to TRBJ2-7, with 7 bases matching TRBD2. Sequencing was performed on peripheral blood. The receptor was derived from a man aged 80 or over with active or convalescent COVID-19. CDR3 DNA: TGTGCCAGCAGCTTAGGGGGGGGCTACGAGCAGTACTTC. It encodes CASSLGGGYEQYF.